A selection of T cell receptor beta chains follows, all from one sample in a study of CD4 T cells in relation to SARS-CoV-2 and coronaviruses. Assay: immunoSEQ multiplex PCR; the TCRdb copy retains only in-frame clones and omits some. The table has approximately 20,000 clones, about 70% seen once; the top ten hold about 32%. No antigen has been identified for these receptors. Material for sequencing was CD4+ T cells from PBMCs, cultured in vitro. The source is a human donor in good health. Each CDR3 is given with its conserved first and last residue. The D gene is left open where the match is weak. Expanded clones get a size class; other rows say once, few or many, or leave the size out.

CDR3 DNA: TGCGCCAGCAGCGGGGGACAGGGAAGGGCCGGGGAGCTGTTTTTT
CDR3 protein: CASSGGQGRAGELFF
J gene: TRBJ2-2
D gene: TRBD1
clone size: NA
V gene: TRBV5-1

CDR3 DNA: TGTGCCAGCTCACGGGACGACAGGGGAGTAACCGGGGAGCTGTTTTTT
CDR3 protein: CASSRDDRGVTGELFF
J gene: TRBJ2-2
D gene: TRBD1
clone size: NA
V gene: TRBV18

CDR3 DNA: TGTGCCAGCACCCCTTTTGGGGAAGGGGACTCTGGGGCCAACGTCCTGACTTTC
CDR3 protein: CASTPFGEGDSGANVLTF
J gene: TRBJ2-6
D gene: NA
clone size: NA
V gene: TRBV11-2

CDR3 DNA: TGTGCCAGCAGCCAAGGGGGAGGGTCCTACGAGCAGTACTTC
CDR3 protein: CASSQGGGSYEQYF
J gene: TRBJ2-7
D gene: TRBD2
clone size: NA
V gene: TRBV3-1/TRBV3-2

CDR3 DNA: TGTGCCAGCACCCCCTTAGCGCCCACAGGGCGTCAGCAGTACTTC
CDR3 protein: CASTPLAPTGRQQYF
J gene: TRBJ2-7
D gene: NA
clone size: once
V gene: TRBV6-5

CDR3 DNA: TGTGCCATCAAGCCCCGGGTTGGGCAGCCCCAGCATTTT
CDR3 protein: CAIKPRVGQPQHF
J gene: TRBJ1-5
D gene: NA
clone size: NA
V gene: TRBV28

CDR3 DNA: TGTGCCAGCAGTTACCCCTACCGGTGGGCAGGGGGTCTAGAGGGGGTCACTGAAGCTTTCTTT
CDR3 protein: CASSYPYRWAGGLEGVTEAFF
J gene: TRBJ1-1
D gene: TRBD1
clone size: NA
V gene: TRBV6-7

CDR3 DNA: TGTGCCAGCAGCTCCGGGGGGGCAGGGGGCATAGGAGAGACCCAGTACTTC
CDR3 protein: CASSSGGAGGIGETQYF
J gene: TRBJ2-5
D gene: NA
clone size: NA
V gene: TRBV7-3

CDR3 DNA: TGCGCCAGCAGCGTGACCGGGACATACTCCTACGAGCAGTACTTC
CDR3 protein: CASSVTGTYSYEQYF
J gene: TRBJ2-7
D gene: NA
clone size: large
V gene: TRBV5-1

CDR3 DNA: TGTGCCAGCAGCTCGGGACTAGCGGGAAAAGGCGATGAGCAGTTCTTC
CDR3 protein: CASSSGLAGKGDEQFF
J gene: TRBJ2-1
D gene: TRBD2
clone size: once
V gene: TRBV5-5

CDR3 DNA: TGTGCCAGCAGCAAAGAGAGGACACCACAGCCCCAGCATTTT
CDR3 protein: CASSKERTPQPQHF
J gene: TRBJ1-5
D gene: NA
clone size: NA
V gene: TRBV21-1

CDR3 DNA: TGTGCCAGTAGGCCTGACAGGGATGAAGCTTTCTTT
CDR3 protein: CASRPDRDEAFF
J gene: TRBJ1-1
D gene: TRBD1
clone size: NA
V gene: TRBV19

CDR3 DNA: TGCGCCAGCAGCCCGGCTGGCCGGGGGAAGGATAATTCACCCCTCCACTTT
CDR3 protein: CASSPAGRGKDNSPLHF
J gene: TRBJ1-6
D gene: NA
clone size: NA
V gene: TRBV5-1

CDR3 DNA: TGTGCCAGCAGCCTAGACAGGGTCAGTGAAAAACTGTTTTTT
CDR3 protein: CASSLDRVSEKLFF
J gene: TRBJ1-4
D gene: TRBD1
clone size: NA
V gene: TRBV6-5

CDR3 DNA: TGCGCCAGCAGCCAAGGGCCGGGGGGCTACGAGACCCAGTACTTC
CDR3 protein: CASSQGPGGYETQYF
J gene: TRBJ2-5
D gene: NA
clone size: NA
V gene: TRBV4-1

CDR3 DNA: TGTGCCAGCAGCTCCGGACTAGGGGCAGATACGCAGTATTTT
CDR3 protein: CASSSGLGADTQYF
J gene: TRBJ2-3
D gene: TRBD2
clone size: NA
V gene: TRBV7-8

CDR3 DNA: TGTGCCGTAGGGGCCCAGGTGTACACTGAAGCTTTCTTT
CDR3 protein: CAVGAQVYTEAFF
J gene: TRBJ1-1
D gene: NA
clone size: NA
V gene: TRBV10-3

CDR3 DNA: TGTGCCAGCAGCCAGGCGCACACAGATACGCAGTATTTT
CDR3 protein: CASSQAHTDTQYF
J gene: TRBJ2-3
D gene: NA
clone size: NA
V gene: TRBV7-7

CDR3 DNA: TGTGCCAGCAGTGAAACGAGGAAGGGCGTCACCTACGAGCAGTACTTC
CDR3 protein: CASSETRKGVTYEQYF
J gene: TRBJ2-7
D gene: NA
clone size: NA
V gene: TRBV6-1

CDR3 DNA: TGTGCCTGGAGTCTGAGGGTTGGCTATGGCTACACCTTC
CDR3 protein: CAWSLRVGYGYTF
J gene: TRBJ1-2
D gene: NA
clone size: NA
V gene: TRBV30

CDR3 DNA: TGTGCCAGCACCGGACAGGGGACCCCCTCCTACGAGCAGTACTTC
CDR3 protein: CASTGQGTPSYEQYF
J gene: TRBJ2-7
D gene: TRBD1
clone size: NA
V gene: TRBV28

CDR3 DNA: TGTGCCAGTAGTCGGAGAGACGCCTATGGCTACACCTTC
CDR3 protein: CASSRRDAYGYTF
J gene: TRBJ1-2
D gene: NA
clone size: NA
V gene: TRBV19